The 15 T cell receptor beta chains below come from one sample, sequenced in a study of regulatory T cells in long-lasting Graves disease. Noted time point: newly diagnosed GD, antithyroid drugs for less than 3 months. After RNA was extracted from PBMCs, the TCR library was made from it. Combining iRepertoire HTBI primers with Arm-PCR of CDR3 regions, the authors built TCR beta libraries. TCRdb used MiXCR to reprocess the multiplex PCR reads, holding one entry per CDR3 protein. The data contain under 450,000 distinct CDR3 sequences, around 15% of them singletons. In addition, the sample was reused for a study of T cells in Graves' hyperthyroidism and ophthalmopathy.

The material was peripheral blood mononuclear cells (PBMCs), obtained at new diagnosis, from a patient treated with antithyroid drugs. All receptors come from a woman aged 18 to 35 with Graves disease.

This clonotype was seen many times. This sequence joins TRBV18 and TRBJ2-7; tentatively, D is TRBD2 (6 bases). Germline assignment: CDR1 KGHSH and CDR2 LQKENI. CDR3 size: 14 residues. The V and J ends lost 3 bases and 6 bases respectively, with 15 bases between them. CDR3 nucleotide sequence: TGTGCCAGCTCACCTAGCGGCGTCGTGGGCGAGCAGTACTTC. Translating gives CASSPSGVVGEQYF.

The table lists this clonotype with a few counts. The genes are TRBV18 and TRBJ2-3; no clear D gene. Germline-derived CDR1 and CDR2 are KGHSH and LQKENI. The CDR3 is made up of 14 amino acids. The V gene lost 2 bases and the J gene lost 1 base, with 7 bases spanning the gap. The CDR3 reads CASSPTLGTDTQYF. CDR3 nucleotides: TGTGCCAGCTCACCAACGTTGGGCACAGATACGCAGTATTTT.

This clonotype showed up just a few times. The chain carries TRBV5-1 and TRBJ2-5, with D uncertain. The V and J ends lost 0 bases and 1 base respectively, with 7 bases between them. Germline-derived CDR1 and CDR2 are SGHRS and YFSETQ. CDR3 length equals 14 residues. The CDR3 region is CASSLAVTQETQYF. CDR3 nucleotide sequence: TGCGCCAGCAGCTTGGCCGTCACCCAAGAGACCCAGTACTTC.

With regard to this clonotype: A far larger clone lies a single base away; this is likely a read error. The chain couples TRBV28 to TRBJ2-1; 10 positions agree with TRBD2. V shed 6 bases, J shed 10 bases, and the junction held 21 bases outside the gene matches. The CDR3 spans 18 residues. Germline V CDR1 and CDR2: MDHEN, SYDVKM. CDR3: CASSQELRGLASTGEQFF. The CDR3 DNA is TGTGCCAGCAGCCAAGAGCTCCGGGGACTAGCGAGTACAGGGGAGCAGTTCTTC.

The table lists this clonotype with many counts. The V and J genes are TRBV11-2 and TRBJ1-1, with no clear D. The germline V gene encodes CDR1 SGHAT and CDR2 FQNNGV. This CDR3 contains 17 residues. Trimming cost V 1 base and J 0 bases, with 15 bases left between them. CDR3 sequence: CASSLVGVGILNTEAFF. The CDR3 DNA follows: TGTGCCAGCAGCTTAGTAGGAGTGGGGATTCTGAACACTGAAGCTTTCTTT.

The V gene is TRBV20-1, the J gene TRBJ2-1, with TRBD2 identical over 12 bases. The germline V gene encodes CDR1 DFQATT and CDR2 SNEGSKA (reference sequence). This CDR3 region has 14 residues. J was trimmed by 10 bases and V by 3 bases; bases with no gene match: 7. CDR3 protein: CSARGLAGTGEQFF. The CDR3 DNA is TGCAGTGCTAGGGGACTAGCGGGTACAGGGGAGCAGTTCTTC.

This clonotype appeared many times. Here the CDR3 DNA reads TGTGCCAGCAGCTTAAGTATTGCGGGAGGCCCCCGCTCCTACAATGAGCAGTTCTTC. Translation: CASSLSIAGGPRSYNEQFF. J is TRBJ2-1 and V is TRBV13, with 8 bases aligning to TRBD2. After removal of 2 bases from V and 0 bases from J, the junction contained 12 bases not matched to a gene. The length of the CDR3 is 19 residues. The germline V gene encodes CDR1 PRHDT and CDR2 FYEKMQ (reference sequence).

This clonotype showed up many times. The V and J genes are TRBV5-1 and TRBJ1-2; possible D gene TRBD1, 6 bases. V lost 0 bases, J lost 8 bases, and 8 bases lay in between. From germline, CDR1 is SGHRS and CDR2 YFSETQ. The CDR3 runs 12 residues. The CDR3 loop is CASSLAGGGYTF. The CDR3 bases are TGCGCCAGCAGCTTGGCCGGGGGCGGCTACACCTTC.

There are a few counts of this clonotype. The chain couples TRBV14 to TRBJ1-2; D unresolved. This CDR3 is built from 13 residues. Germline loops: CDR1 SGHDN, CDR2 FVKESK. V lost 0 bases to trimming and J lost 7 bases, with 9 bases between them. CDR3 nucleotide sequence: TGTGCCAGCAGCCAAGAAGACGGCCGTGGCTACACCTTC. Residues: CASSQEDGRGYTF. Looking up the rest from reference TRBV14 and TRBJ1-2 gives the full variable domain: EAGVTQFPSHSVIEKGQTVTLRCDPISGHDNLYWYRRVMGKEIKFLLHFVKESKQDESGMPNNRFLAERTGGTYSTLKVQPAELEDSGVYFCASSQEDGRGYTFGSGTRLTVV.

This clonotype appeared many times. The chain carries TRBV2 and TRBJ2-1; 11 positions agree with TRBD2. J lost 8 bases, V lost 2 bases, and 11 bases had no gene match. Germline CDR1 reads SNHLY; CDR2 reads FYNNEI. The CDR3 length is 17 residues. In DNA, the CDR3 is TGTGCCAGCAGTGAAAGGGAGTTACTAGCGGGAGAGGATGAGCAGTTCTTC. Translating gives CASSERELLAGEDEQFF.

This clonotype occurred many times. This rearrangement joins TRBV12-3 or TRBV12-4 to TRBJ1-6; D remains unclear. The CDR3 has 14 amino acids. Trimming left V 6 bases short and J 3 bases short, with 9 bases between. The chain's CDR3 is CASSAGSYNSPLHF. CDR3 nucleotide sequence: TGTGCCAGCAGCGCCGGGAGCTATAATTCACCCCTCCACTTT.

This clonotype was picked up many times. This chain joins TRBV2 and TRBJ2-5, with D perhaps matching TRBD1 or TRBD2 (6 bases each). Looked up from germline, CDR1 is SNHLY and CDR2 is FYNNEI. The CDR3 runs 13 residues. Trimming cost V 7 bases and J 5 bases, with 14 bases left between them. The CDR3: CASNEGGLETQYF. The CDR3 DNA follows: TGTGCCAGCAACGAGGGGGGCCTCGAGACCCAGTACTTC.

This clonotype was observed many times. The rearrangement uses TRBV5-1 and TRBJ2-7; maybe TRBD2 (7 bases). This CDR3 region has 18 residues. Germline CDR1 is SGHRS and CDR2 is YFSETQ. Trimming took off 0 bases at V and 6 bases at J, with 25 bases between the two ends. The CDR3 DNA sequence: TGCGCCAGCAGCTTGGGTCTAGCGGCCCTTCCCAGGGGAGGCGAGCAGTACTTC. Protein product: CASSLGLAALPRGGEQYF.

This clonotype was counted ten times or more. This chain links TRBV3-1 with TRBJ2-2; D uncertain. V was trimmed by 5 bases and J by 7 bases, leaving 17 bases between them. The CDR3 covers 15 residues. The germline V gene encodes CDR1 LGHDT and CDR2 YNNKEL (reference sequence). The DNA for the CDR3 is TGTGCCAGCAGCGACGTCGCGTCGCGGTTCGGGGAGCTGTTTTTT. It yields the protein CASSDVASRFGELFF.

This clonotype turned up a few times. V usage is TRBV7-9 and J usage is TRBJ2-2; D assignment may be TRBD1 or TRBD2 (5 bases each). The V end was cut by 6 bases, the J end by 4 bases, with 24 bases between. This CDR3 comprises 18 residues. Germline CDR1 is SEHNR and CDR2 is FQNEAQ (reference sequence). The CDR3 protein is CASSSPPRGAGSTGELFF. CDR3 bases: TGTGCCAGCAGTTCACCCCCGCGAGGGGCAGGGAGCACCGGGGAGCTGTTTTTT.